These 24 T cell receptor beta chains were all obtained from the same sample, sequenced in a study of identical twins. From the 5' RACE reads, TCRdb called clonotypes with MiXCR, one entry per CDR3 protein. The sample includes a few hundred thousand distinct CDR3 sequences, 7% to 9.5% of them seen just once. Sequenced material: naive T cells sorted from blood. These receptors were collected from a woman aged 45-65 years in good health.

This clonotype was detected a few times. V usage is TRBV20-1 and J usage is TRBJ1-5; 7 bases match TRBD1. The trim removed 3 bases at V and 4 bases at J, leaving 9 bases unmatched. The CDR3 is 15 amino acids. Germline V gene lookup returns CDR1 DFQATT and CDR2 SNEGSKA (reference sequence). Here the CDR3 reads CSASRDSGWNQPQHF. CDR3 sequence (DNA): TGCAGTGCTAGCCGGGACAGCGGATGGAATCAGCCCCAGCATTTT.

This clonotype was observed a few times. CDR3: CASSFISGRNEQFF. Written as DNA, the CDR3 is TGTGCCAGCAGTTTCATTAGCGGGAGGAATGAGCAGTTCTTC. The chain carries TRBV12-3 or TRBV12-4 and TRBJ2-1; TRBD2 aligns across 10 bases. With 3 bases clipped from V and 7 bases from J, the junction kept 3 bases outside the gene matches. The CDR3 loop spans 14 amino acids.

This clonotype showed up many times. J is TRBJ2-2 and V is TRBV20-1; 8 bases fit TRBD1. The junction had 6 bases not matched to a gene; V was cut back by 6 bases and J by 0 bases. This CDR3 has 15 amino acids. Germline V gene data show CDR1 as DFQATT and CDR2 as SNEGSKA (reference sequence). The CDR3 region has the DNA TGCAGTGCGCCGGACAGGGTAACGAACACCGGGGAGCTGTTTTTT. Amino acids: CSAPDRVTNTGELFF.

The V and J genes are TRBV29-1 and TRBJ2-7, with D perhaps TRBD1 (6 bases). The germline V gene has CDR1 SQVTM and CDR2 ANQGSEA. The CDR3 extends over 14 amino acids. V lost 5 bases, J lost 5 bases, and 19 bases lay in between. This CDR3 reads CSVSRITGYDEQYF. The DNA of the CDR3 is TGCAGCGTTAGCCGCATAACAGGGTACGACGAGCAGTACTTC.

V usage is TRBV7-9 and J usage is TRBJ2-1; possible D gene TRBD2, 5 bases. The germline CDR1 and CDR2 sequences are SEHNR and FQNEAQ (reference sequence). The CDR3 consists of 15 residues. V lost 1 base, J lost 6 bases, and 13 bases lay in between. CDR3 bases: TGTGCCAGCAGCTTAGAGTGTGGGGAGATCAATGAGCAGTTCTTC. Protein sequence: CASSLECGEINEQFF.

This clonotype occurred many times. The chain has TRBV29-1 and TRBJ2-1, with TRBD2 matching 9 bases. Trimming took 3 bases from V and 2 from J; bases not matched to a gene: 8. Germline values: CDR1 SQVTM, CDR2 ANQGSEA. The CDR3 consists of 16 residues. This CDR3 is CSVDGWGTSPYNEQFF. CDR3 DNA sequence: TGCAGCGTTGATGGGTGGGGGACTAGCCCCTACAATGAGCAGTTCTTC.

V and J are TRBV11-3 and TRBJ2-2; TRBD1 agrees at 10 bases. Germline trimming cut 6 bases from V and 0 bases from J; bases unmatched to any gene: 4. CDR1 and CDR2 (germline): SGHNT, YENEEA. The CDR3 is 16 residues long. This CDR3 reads CASSHGQGANTGELFF. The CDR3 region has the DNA TGTGCCAGCAGTCACGGACAGGGGGCGAACACCGGGGAGCTGTTTTTT.

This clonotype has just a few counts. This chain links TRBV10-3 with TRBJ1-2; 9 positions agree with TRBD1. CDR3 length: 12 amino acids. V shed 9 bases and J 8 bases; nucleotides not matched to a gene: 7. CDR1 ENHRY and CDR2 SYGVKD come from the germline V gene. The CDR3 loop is CAITRTGEGYTF. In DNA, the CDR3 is TGTGCCATAACCCGGACAGGGGAGGGCTACACCTTC.

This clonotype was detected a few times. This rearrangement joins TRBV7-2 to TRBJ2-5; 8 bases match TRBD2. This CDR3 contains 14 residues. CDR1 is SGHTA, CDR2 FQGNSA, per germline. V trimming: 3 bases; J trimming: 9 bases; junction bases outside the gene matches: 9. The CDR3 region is CASSFAGTRTSQYF. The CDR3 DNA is TGTGCCAGCAGCTTCGCCGGGACTAGGACGTCCCAGTACTTC.

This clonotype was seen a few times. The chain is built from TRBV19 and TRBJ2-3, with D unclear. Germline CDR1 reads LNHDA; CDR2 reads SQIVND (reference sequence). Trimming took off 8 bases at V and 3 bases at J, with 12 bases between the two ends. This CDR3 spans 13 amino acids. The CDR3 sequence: CASGVSWTDTQYF. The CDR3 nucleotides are TGTGCCAGTGGGGTGTCATGGACAGATACGCAGTATTTT.

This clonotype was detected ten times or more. The CDR3 region has the DNA TGCAGCGTTGAAGAGGGAGCGGGAGCCACAAACACCGGGGAGCTGTTTTTT. Translation gives CSVEEGAGATNTGELFF. This sequence joins TRBV29-1 and TRBJ2-2; 8 bases align to TRBD2. Trimming took 0 bases from V and 2 from J; bases not matched to a gene: 8. CDR3 length equals 17 residues. Germline CDR1 SQVTM, CDR2 ANQGSEA.

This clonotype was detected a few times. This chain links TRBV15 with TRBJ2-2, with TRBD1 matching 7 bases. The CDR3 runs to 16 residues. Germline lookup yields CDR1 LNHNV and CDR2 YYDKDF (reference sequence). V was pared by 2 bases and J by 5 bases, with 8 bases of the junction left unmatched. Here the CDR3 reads CATSRTLGQATGELFF. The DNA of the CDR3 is TGTGCCACCAGCAGAACCTTAGGACAGGCAACCGGGGAGCTGTTTTTT.

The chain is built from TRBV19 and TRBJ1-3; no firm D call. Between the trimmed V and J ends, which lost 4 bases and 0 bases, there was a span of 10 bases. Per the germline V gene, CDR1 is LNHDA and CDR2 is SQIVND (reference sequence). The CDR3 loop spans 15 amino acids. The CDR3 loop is CASSRFGDSGNTIYF. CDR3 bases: TGTGCCAGTAGTAGGTTTGGCGACTCTGGAAACACCATATATTTT.

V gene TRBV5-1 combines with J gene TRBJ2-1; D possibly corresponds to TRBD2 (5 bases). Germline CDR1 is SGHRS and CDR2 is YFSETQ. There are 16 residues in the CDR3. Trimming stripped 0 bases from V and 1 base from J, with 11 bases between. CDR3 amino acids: CASSLGRTGSYNEQFF. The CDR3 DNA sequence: TGCGCCAGCAGCTTGGGAAGGACGGGGTCCTACAATGAGCAGTTCTTC. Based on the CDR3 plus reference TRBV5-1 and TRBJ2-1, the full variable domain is KAGVTQTPRYLIKTRGQQVTLSCSPISGHRSVSWYQQTPGQGLQFLFEYFSETQRNKGNFPGRFSGRQFSNSRSEMNVSTLELGDSALYLCASSLGRTGSYNEQFFGPGTRLTVL.

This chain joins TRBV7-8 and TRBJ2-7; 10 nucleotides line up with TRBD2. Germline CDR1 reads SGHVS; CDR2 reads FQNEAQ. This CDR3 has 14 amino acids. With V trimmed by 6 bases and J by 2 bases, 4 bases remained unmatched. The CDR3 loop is CASRGTSVPYEQYV. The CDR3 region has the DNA TGTGCCAGCAGAGGGACTAGCGTTCCCTACGAGCAGTACGTC.

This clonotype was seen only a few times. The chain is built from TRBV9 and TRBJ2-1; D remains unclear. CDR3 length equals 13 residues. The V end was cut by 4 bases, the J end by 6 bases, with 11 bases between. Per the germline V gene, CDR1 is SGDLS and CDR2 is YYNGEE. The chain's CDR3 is CASSYDQLNEQFF. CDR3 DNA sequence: TGTGCCAGCAGCTACGACCAACTCAATGAGCAGTTCTTC.

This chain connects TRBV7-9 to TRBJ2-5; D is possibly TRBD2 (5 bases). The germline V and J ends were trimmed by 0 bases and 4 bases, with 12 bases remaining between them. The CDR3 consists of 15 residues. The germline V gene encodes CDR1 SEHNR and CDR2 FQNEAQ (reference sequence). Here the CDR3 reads CASSLASGGGETQYF. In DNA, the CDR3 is TGTGCCAGCAGCTTAGCCTCCGGTGGAGGAGAGACCCAGTACTTC.

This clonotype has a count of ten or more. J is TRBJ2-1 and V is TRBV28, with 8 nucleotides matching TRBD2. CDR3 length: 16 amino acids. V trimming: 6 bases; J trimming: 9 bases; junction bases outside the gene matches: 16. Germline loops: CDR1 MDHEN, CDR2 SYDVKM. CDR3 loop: CASSPFGAGERGEQFF. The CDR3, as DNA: TGTGCCAGCAGCCCCTTTGGAGCGGGAGAGCGGGGTGAGCAGTTCTTC.

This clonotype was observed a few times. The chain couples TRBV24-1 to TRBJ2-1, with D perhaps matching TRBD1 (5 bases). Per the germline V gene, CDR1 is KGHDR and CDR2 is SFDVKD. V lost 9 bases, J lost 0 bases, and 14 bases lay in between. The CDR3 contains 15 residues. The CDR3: CATFLDRCSYNEQFF. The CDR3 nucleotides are TGTGCCACCTTCCTAGACAGATGCTCCTACAATGAGCAGTTCTTC.

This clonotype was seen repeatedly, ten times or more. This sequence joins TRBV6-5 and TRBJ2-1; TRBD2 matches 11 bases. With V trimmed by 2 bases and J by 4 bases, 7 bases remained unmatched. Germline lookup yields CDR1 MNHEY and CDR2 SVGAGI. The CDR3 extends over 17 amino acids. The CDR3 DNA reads TGTGCCAGCAGTTACGTTAGCGGGAGGGAGAATTACAATGAGCAGTTCTTC. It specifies CASSYVSGRENYNEQFF.

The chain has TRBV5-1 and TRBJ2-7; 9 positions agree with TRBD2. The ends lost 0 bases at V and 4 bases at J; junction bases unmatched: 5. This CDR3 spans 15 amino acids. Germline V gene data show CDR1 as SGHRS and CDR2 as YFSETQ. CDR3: CASSLAPSGGYEQYF. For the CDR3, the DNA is TGCGCCAGCAGCTTGGCCCCGAGCGGGGGGTACGAGCAGTACTTC.

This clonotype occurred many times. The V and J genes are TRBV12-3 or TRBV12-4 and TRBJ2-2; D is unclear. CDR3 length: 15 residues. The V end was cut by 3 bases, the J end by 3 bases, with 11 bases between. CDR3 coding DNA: TGTGCCAGCAGTTTTGGGCTCGTCGACACCGGGGAGCTGTTTTTT. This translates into CASSFGLVDTGELFF.

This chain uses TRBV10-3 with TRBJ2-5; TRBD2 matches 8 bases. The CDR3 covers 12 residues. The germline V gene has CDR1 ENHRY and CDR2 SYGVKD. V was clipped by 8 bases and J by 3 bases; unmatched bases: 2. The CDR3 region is CAIGTSEETQYF. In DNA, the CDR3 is TGTGCCATCGGGACTAGTGAAGAGACCCAGTACTTC.

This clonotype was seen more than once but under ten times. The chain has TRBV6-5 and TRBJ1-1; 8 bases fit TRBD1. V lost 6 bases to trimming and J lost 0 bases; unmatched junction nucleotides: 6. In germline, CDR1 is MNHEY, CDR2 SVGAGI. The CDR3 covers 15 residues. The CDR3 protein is CASRTGVLMNTEAFF. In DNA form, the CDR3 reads TGTGCCAGCAGGACAGGGGTTCTCATGAACACTGAAGCTTTCTTT.